A selection of T cell receptor beta chains follows, all from one sample in a study of T and B cells in COVID-19 patients. In TCRdb, the multiplex PCR reads were re-called with MiXCR into one record per CDR3 protein. The table shows 8,500 to 9,500 distinct CDR3 sequences, with about 40% occurring only once. Sequenced input: blood. The receptors derive from a human donor with active COVID-19. Each CDR3 is given with its conserved first and last residue. D genes are given only for firm matches. Part of the rows lack a size; the others show once, few, many or a class for expanded clones.

clone_size	d_call	v_call	j_call	cdr3_nt	cdr3_aa
NA	TRBD1	TRBV24-1	TRBJ1-1	TGTGCCACCAGTGATTTAAGGGGGCAGGCTTTCTTT	CATSDLRGQAFF
few	NA	TRBV6-1	TRBJ1-2	TGTGCCAGCAGTGAAGGTCCCGGGGTCTATGGCTACACCTTC	CASSEGPGVYGYTF
NA	TRBD2	TRBV19	TRBJ2-3	TGTGCCAGTACCCCGGGACTAGCGGGATTTGGAGATACGCAGTATTTT	CASTPGLAGFGDTQYF
NA	NA	TRBV5-6	TRBJ1-2	TGTGCCAGCAGCTTGGATCAGGGTACGGACTATGGCTACACCTTC	CASSLDQGTDYGYTF
NA	TRBD1	TRBV6-5	TRBJ1-4	TGTGCCAGCGGAAGGACAGGACTTAATGAAAAACTGTTTTTT	CASGRTGLNEKLFF
NA	NA	TRBV19	TRBJ1-2	TGTGCCAGTAGTACCCAAGAAGGTGCAGGGATCTATGGCTACACCTTC	CASSTQEGAGIYGYTF
NA	TRBD2	TRBV27	TRBJ2-2	TGTGCCAGCAGTTCGGGACTAGCGGGAGGGTTTACCGGGGAGCTGTTTTTT	CASSSGLAGGFTGELFF
NA	NA	TRBV13	TRBJ2-1	TGTGCCAGCAGTAAGACCGGGACCACCGACAATGAGCAGTTCTTC	CASSKTGTTDNEQFF
few	NA	TRBV6-5	TRBJ2-7	TGTGCCAGCAGTACACGGACAGCCCCAAGGGACGAGCAGTACTTC	CASSTRTAPRDEQYF
few	NA	TRBV19	TRBJ1-5	TGTGCCAGTCTCTCCAAGGGTGGACAGTATAGCAATCAGCCCCAGCATTTT	CASLSKGGQYSNQPQHF
few	TRBD1	TRBV12-3/TRBV12-4	TRBJ2-5	TGTGCCAGCAGTTTAGTTACAGGGGGCGAGATAATAAGGACCCAGTACTTC	CASSLVTGGEIIRTQYF
NA	NA	TRBV6-2/TRBV6-3	TRBJ2-3	TGTGCCAGCAGTTACTCGACCCGGGACACAGATACGCAGTATTTT	CASSYSTRDTDTQYF
once	NA	TRBV5-6	TRBJ2-5	TGTGCCAGCAGCTTGGCCGGGGCTAGCGCACAAGAGACCCAGTACTTC	CASSLAGASAQETQYF
few	NA	TRBV6-5	TRBJ1-5	TGTGCCAGCAGTTCCCAGGGGATCGGGGCAAGCAATCAGCCCCAGCATTTT	CASSSQGIGASNQPQHF
once	NA	TRBV19	TRBJ2-1	TGTGCCAGTAGTATAAACCGGGACGGACAGTTCTTC	CASSINRDGQFF
few	NA	TRBV6-5	TRBJ1-2	TGTGCCAGCAGTTCGACAGCCGCGACCTCTAACTATGGCTACACCTTC	CASSSTAATSNYGYTF
NA	TRBD1	TRBV5-4	TRBJ1-1	TGTGCCAGCAGCTTCCCTGACAGGGATGAAGCTTTCTTT	CASSFPDRDEAFF
NA	NA	TRBV19	TRBJ1-2	TGTGCCAGTACCAATTTCTTACCTTTCAGGGACGGCAACTATGGCTACACCTTC	CASTNFLPFRDGNYGYTF
few	NA	TRBV29-1	TRBJ1-1	TGCAGCGTTGAAGATCATCAGGGATGGGTCACTGAAGCTTTCTTT	CSVEDHQGWVTEAFF
NA	TRBD1	TRBV14	TRBJ1-1	TGTGCCAGCAGCCTCCGGACAGGGAACACTGAAGCTTTCTTT	CASSLRTGNTEAFF
NA	TRBD2	TRBV6-2/TRBV6-3	TRBJ2-7	TGTGCCAGCAGTTACATGGGTAGCGGGGCCAAAGGCTACGAGCAGTACTTC	CASSYMGSGAKGYEQYF
NA	TRBD1	TRBV6-2/TRBV6-3	TRBJ1-1	TGTGCCAGCAGACGACAGGGGGCCTTCACTGAAGCTTTCTTT	CASRRQGAFTEAFF
medium-sized	NA	TRBV19	TRBJ1-2	TGTGCCAGTAGTGCCTTACCGGGACAAGCTAACTATGGCTACACCTTC	CASSALPGQANYGYTF
few	NA	TRBV19	TRBJ2-7	TGTGCCAGTAGTATAACCGGGCCGCGCCCCTACGAGCAGTACTTC	CASSITGPRPYEQYF
few	TRBD1	TRBV19	TRBJ1-5	TGTGCCAGTAGGACAGGGGAGTACCAGCCCCAGCATTTT	CASRTGEYQPQHF
few	NA	TRBV27	TRBJ1-2	TGTGCCAGCAGTTTGAGCGGATACTATGGCTACACCTTC	CASSLSGYYGYTF
NA	NA	TRBV24-1	TRBJ2-2	TGTGCCACCAGTGATTTCAGTGGGGAGCTGTTTTTT	CATSDFSGELFF
few	TRBD1	TRBV18	TRBJ2-5	TGTGCCAGCTCACCGGGGACAGGGGAAGAGACCCAGTACTTC	CASSPGTGEETQYF